This T cell receptor beta chain emerged from a study of shared clonotypes between healthy human individuals. Whole-study results and caveats: The sharing of roughly 5% of naive CD4 clonotypes was seen across a few donors. It was anticipated that sequencing depth would influence how many clonotypes donors shared.

Naivety among CD8 cells was defined by CD45RO negativity and positive CCR7 selection, thereby excluding terminally differentiated effector memory CD45RA+ cells. This CDR3 spans 15 amino acids. Losses at the gene ends were 4 bases for V and 2 bases for J; bases not matched to a gene: 6. Per germline, CDR1 SGHNT and CDR2 YYREEE (reference sequence). Deep-level settings were used for running the assay. Assay: immunoSEQ multiplex PCR; the TCRdb copy retains only in-frame clones and omits some. The table records some 2.1 million clones, around 93% of them present only once. For this clone: What it binds is not known.

The source of this sequence is a man between 18 and 35 years old in good health. Some clones in this sample may be carry-over from other donors' samples. The V gene is TRBV5-4, the J gene TRBJ2-7, with TRBD2 matching over 10 bases. The sequencing input was naive CD8+ T cells from PBMCs. The CDR3 loop is CASSLGLATTYEQYF. The CDR3 coding sequence is TGTGCCAGCAGCCTGGGACTAGCGACCACCTACGAGCAGTACTTC. The variable domain in full, with the rest retrieved from reference TRBV5-4 and TRBJ2-7, is ETGVTQSPTHLIKTRGQQVTLRCSSQSGHNTVSWYQQALGQGPQFIFQYYREEENGRGNFPPRFSGLQFPNYSSELNVNALELDDSALYLCASSLGLATTYEQYFGPGTRLTVT.